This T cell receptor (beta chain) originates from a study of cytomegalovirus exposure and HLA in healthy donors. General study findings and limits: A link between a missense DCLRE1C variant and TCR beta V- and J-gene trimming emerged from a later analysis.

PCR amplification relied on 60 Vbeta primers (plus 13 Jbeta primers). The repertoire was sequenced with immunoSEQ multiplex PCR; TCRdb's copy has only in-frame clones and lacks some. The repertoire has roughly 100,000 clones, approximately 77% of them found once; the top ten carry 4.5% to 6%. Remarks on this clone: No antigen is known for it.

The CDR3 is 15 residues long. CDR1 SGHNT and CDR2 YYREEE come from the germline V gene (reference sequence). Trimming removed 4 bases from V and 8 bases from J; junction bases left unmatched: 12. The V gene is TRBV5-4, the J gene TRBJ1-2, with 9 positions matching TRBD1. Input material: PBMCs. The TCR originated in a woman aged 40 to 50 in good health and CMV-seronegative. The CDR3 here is CASSDLQGATPGYTF. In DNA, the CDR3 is TGTGCCAGCAGCGATTTACAGGGGGCGACCCCGGGCTACACCTTC.